This TCR beta chain came from a study of identical twins. Study observations and caveats: The analysis was cross-sectional rather than longitudinal within donors.

Healthy Caucasians supplied all donations. A universal primer site came from template switching; cDNA carried unique molecular identifiers. One entry per CDR3 protein, called by TCRdb with MiXCR from the 5' RACE reads. The table has some 570,000 distinct CDR3 sequences, 20% to 25% seen once. Points on this clonotype: What it recognizes is unknown.

With 7 bases removed from V and 0 bases from J, the gap between germline ends came to 9 bases. The CDR3 length is 13 residues. These data were likewise used in another study, on yellow fever vaccine responses in identical twins.

The TCR comes from a woman aged 18-30 years in good health. The sample consisted of CD4+ T cells sorted from blood. The chain is built from TRBV12-3 or TRBV12-4 and TRBJ1-1, with a possible D match to TRBD1 (6 bases). This CDR3 reads CASNTGLNTEAFF. In nucleotides, the CDR3 is TGTGCCAGCAATACAGGGCTGAACACTGAAGCTTTCTTT.